These T cell receptor beta chains were read from a single sample in a study of blood T cell repertoires in COVID-19. Some clones are missing from TCRdb's copy, which holds only in-frame ones; the method was immunoSEQ multiplex PCR. There are about 120,000 clones in the sample; roughly 76% occur only once, and less than 11% lies in the top ten. Sequences were obtained from peripheral blood. The receptors shown here come from a human donor in a cohort sampled during active COVID-19. CDR3s include the opening cysteine and the closing phenylalanine or tryptophan. Each record gives: D gene, V gene, J gene, clone size, CDR3 DNA, CDR3 protein. D genes are given only for firm matches. Part of the rows lack a size; the others show once, few, many or a class for expanded clones.

>TRBD1|TRBV5-5|TRBJ2-2|NA
TGTGCCAGCAGCCGGGGACAGACGAACACCGGGGAGCTGTTTTTT
CASSRGQTNTGELFF
>TRBD2|TRBV6-5|TRBJ2-1|NA
TGTGCCAGCAGTTATGATGTCGGGAGGGCCTACAATGAGCAGTTCTTC
CASSYDVGRAYNEQFF
>TRBD2|TRBV7-6|TRBJ2-3|NA
TGTGCCAGCAGATGGACTAGCGGGAGCACAGATACGCAGTATTTT
CASRWTSGSTDTQYF
>NA|TRBV9|TRBJ1-5|NA
TGTGCCACGCAGAAACAGGGAGATTTTCATCAGCCCCAGCATTTT
CATQKQGDFHQPQHF
>TRBD1|TRBV6-5|TRBJ1-4|NA
TGTGCCGGCGGACAGGGTAGGAAACTGTTTTTT
CAGGQGRKLFF
>TRBD1|TRBV23-1|TRBJ2-7|NA
TGCGCCAGCAGGACAGCAGGGGGCGCTGAGCAGTACTTC
CASRTAGGAEQYF
>TRBD1|TRBV30|TRBJ1-2|NA
TGTGCCTGGAGGACGGGGACAGGGGTGCGTGGCTACACCTTC
CAWRTGTGVRGYTF
>TRBD2|TRBV5-1|TRBJ2-1|NA
TGCGCCAGCAGCTTGAGGTCAGCGGGAGGGATCGATGAGCAGTTCTTC
CASSLRSAGGIDEQFF
>TRBD1|TRBV5-5|TRBJ1-2|NA
TGTGCCAGCAGCCAAACAGGGGCTAGTGGCTACACCTTC
CASSQTGASGYTF
>NA|TRBV9|TRBJ2-7|NA
TGTGCCAGCAGCGTAGCTCAGCAGGGTGACGAGCAGTACTTC
CASSVAQQGDEQYF
>TRBD1|TRBV27|TRBJ2-7|NA
TGTGCCAGCAGTCCGGGACAGGGGTCTTTAAAGTACTTC
CASSPGQGSLKYF
>TRBD2|TRBV5-1|TRBJ2-7|NA
TGCGCCAGCAGCTTGGAGGCTAGCGGTACTTACGAGCAGTACTTC
CASSLEASGTYEQYF
>NA|TRBV4-1|TRBJ2-1|few
TGCGCCAGCAGCCAACCTGCAGGGCTCTCCTACAATGAGCAGTTCTTC
CASSQPAGLSYNEQFF
>NA|TRBV27|TRBJ2-3|NA
TGTGCCAGCAGTTTTCGGTCAGATACGCAGTATTTT
CASSFRSDTQYF
>NA|TRBV5-4|TRBJ2-3|NA
TGTGCCAGCAGCTCTCAGGGGCTTCGCACAGATACGCAGTATTTT
CASSSQGLRTDTQYF